This TCR beta chain emerged from a study of cytomegalovirus exposure and HLA in healthy donors. This PCR relied on a set of 60 Vbeta primers and 13 Jbeta primers. The method was immunoSEQ multiplex PCR; TCRdb's version includes in-frame clones alone and lacks a portion of them. This sample carries 130,000 to 150,000 clones, roughly three quarters of them seen once, and the ten largest clones take roughly 0.87%. Germline V gene data show CDR1 as SNHLY and CDR2 as FYNNEI. The CDR3 covers 14 residues. Trimming left V 5 bases short and J 5 bases short, with 16 bases between. The chain joins TRBV2 to TRBJ2-7, with a tentative D call TRBD1 (7 bases). This clonotype originated in a man aged 18 to 30 in good health and CMV-seronegative. Sequenced input: PBMCs. Here the CDR3 reads CASSTRQGGNEQYF. The CDR3 DNA reads TGTGCCAGCAGTACCCGACAGGGAGGCAACGAGCAGTACTTC. The whole variable domain, filled in from reference TRBV2 and TRBJ2-7, reads EPEVTQTPSHQVTQMGQEVILRCVPISNHLYFYWYRQILGQKVEFLVSFYNNEISEKSEIFDDQFSVERPDGSNFTLKIRSTKLEDSAMYFCASSTRQGGNEQYFGPGTRLTVT.